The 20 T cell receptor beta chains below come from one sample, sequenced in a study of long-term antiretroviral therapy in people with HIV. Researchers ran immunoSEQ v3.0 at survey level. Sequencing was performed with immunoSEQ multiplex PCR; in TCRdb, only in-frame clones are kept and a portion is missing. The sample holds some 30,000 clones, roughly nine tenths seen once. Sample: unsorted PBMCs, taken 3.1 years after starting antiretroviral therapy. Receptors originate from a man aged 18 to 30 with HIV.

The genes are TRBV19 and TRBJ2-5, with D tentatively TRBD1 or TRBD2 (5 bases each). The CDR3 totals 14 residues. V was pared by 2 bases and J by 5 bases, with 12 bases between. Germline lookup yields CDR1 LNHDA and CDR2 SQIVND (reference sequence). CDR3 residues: CASSIFGGRETQYF. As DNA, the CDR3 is TGTGCCAGTAGTATATTTGGGGGACGCGAGACCCAGTACTTC.

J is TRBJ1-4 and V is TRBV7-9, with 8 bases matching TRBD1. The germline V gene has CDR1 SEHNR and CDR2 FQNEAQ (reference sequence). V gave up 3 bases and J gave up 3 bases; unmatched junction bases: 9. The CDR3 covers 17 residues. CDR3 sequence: CASSFLSRGLANEKLFF. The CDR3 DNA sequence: TGTGCCAGCAGCTTTTTGTCCAGGGGGCTGGCTAATGAAAAACTGTTTTTT.

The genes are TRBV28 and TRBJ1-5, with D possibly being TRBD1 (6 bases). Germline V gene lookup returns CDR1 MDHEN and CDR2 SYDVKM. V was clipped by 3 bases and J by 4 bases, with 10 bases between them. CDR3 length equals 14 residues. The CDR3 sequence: CASSFTGFNQPQHF. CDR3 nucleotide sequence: TGTGCCAGCAGTTTCACAGGGTTTAATCAGCCCCAGCATTTT.

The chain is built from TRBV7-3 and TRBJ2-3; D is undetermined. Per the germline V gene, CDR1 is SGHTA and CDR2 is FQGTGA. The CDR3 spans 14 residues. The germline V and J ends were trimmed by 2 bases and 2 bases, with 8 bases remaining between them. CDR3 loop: CASSLYPDTDTQYF. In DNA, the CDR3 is TGTGCCAGCAGCTTATATCCCGACACAGATACGCAGTATTTT.

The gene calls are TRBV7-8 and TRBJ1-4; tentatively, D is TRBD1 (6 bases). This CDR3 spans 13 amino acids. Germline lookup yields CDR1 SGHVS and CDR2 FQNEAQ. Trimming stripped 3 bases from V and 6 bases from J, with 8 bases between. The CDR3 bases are TGTGCCAGCAGCTTTGGACAGTATGAAAAACTGTTTTTT. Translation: CASSFGQYEKLFF.

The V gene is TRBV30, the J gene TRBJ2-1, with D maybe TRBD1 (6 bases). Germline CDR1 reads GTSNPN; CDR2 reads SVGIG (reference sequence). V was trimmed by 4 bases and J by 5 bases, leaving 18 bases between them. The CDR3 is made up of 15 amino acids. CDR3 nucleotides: TGTGCCTGGAAGGAGTGGGACAACTATGACAATGAGCAGTTCTTC. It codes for CAWKEWDNYDNEQFF. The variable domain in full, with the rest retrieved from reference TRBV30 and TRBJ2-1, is SQTIHQWPATLVQPVGSPLSLECTVEGTSNPNLYWYRQAAGRGLQLLFYSVGIGQISSEVPQNLSASRPQDRQFILSSKKLLLSDSGFYLCAWKEWDNYDNEQFFGPGTRLTVL.

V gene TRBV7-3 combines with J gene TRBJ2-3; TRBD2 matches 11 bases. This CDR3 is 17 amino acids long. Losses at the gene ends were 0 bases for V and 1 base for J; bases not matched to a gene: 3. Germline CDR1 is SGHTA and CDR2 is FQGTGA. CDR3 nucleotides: TGTGCCAGCAGCTTAACCGGTAGCGGGGGGGGCACAGATACGCAGTATTTT. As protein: CASSLTGSGGGTDTQYF.

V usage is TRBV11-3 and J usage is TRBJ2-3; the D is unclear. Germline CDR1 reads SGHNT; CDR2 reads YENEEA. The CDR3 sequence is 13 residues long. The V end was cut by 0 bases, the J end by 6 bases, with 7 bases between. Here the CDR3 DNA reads TGTGCCAGCAGCTTAGATATCGGTGATACGCAGTATTTT. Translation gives CASSLDIGDTQYF.

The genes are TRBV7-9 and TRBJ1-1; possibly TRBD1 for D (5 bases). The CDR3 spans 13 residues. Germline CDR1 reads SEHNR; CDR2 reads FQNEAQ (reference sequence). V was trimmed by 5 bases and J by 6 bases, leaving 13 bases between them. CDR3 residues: CASSPRGRPEAFF. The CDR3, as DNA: TGTGCCAGCAGCCCTCGGGGACGGCCTGAAGCTTTCTTT.

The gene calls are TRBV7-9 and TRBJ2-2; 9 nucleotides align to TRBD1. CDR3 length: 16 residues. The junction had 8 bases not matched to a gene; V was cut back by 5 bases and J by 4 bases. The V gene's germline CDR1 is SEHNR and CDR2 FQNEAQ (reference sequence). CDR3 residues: CASSKSGTGTTGELFF. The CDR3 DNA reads TGTGCCAGCAGCAAATCCGGGACAGGGACCACCGGGGAGCTGTTTTTT.

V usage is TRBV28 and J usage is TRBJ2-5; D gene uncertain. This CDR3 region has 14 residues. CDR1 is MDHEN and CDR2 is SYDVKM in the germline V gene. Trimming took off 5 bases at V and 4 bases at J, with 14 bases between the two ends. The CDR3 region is CASSLAGRTETQYF. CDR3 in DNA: TGTGCCAGCAGTCTTGCCGGACGCACAGAGACCCAGTACTTC. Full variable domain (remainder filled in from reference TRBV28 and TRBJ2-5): DVKVTQSSRYLVKRTGEKVFLECVQDMDHENMFWYRQDPGLGLRLIYFSYDVKMKEKGDIPEGYSVSREKKERFSLILESASTNQTSMYLCASSLAGRTETQYFGPGTRLLVL.

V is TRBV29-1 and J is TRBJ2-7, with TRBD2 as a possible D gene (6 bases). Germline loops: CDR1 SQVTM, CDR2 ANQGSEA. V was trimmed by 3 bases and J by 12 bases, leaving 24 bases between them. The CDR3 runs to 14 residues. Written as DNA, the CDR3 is TGCAGCGTTGAGGGCGGGGCGGGGATCTTAAGTCGGTACTTC. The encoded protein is CSVEGGAGILSRYF.

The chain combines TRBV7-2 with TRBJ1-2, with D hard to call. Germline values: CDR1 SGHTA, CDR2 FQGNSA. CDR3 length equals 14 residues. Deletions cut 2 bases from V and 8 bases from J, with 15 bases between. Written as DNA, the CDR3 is TGTGCCAGCAGCTTACCGGGTTCCTTCGACGGCTACACCTTC. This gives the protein CASSLPGSFDGYTF.

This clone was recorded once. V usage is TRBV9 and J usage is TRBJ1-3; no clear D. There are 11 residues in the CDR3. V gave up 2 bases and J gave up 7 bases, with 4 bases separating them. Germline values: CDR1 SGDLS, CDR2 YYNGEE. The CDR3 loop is CASSVSNTIYF. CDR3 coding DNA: TGTGCCAGCAGCGTTAGTAACACCATATATTTT.

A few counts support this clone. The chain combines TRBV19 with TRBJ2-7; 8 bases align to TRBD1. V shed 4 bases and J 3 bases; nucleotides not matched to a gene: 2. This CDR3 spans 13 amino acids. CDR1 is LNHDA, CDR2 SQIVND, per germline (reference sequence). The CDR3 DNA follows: TGTGCCAGTAGTACCGGACAGGGCTACGAGCAGTACTTC. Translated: CASSTGQGYEQYF.

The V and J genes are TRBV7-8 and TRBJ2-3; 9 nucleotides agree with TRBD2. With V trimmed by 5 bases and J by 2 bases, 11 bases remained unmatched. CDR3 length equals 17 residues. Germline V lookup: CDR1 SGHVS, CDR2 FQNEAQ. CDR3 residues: CASSGLVAGASTDTQYF. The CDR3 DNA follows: TGTGCCAGCAGCGGACTAGTAGCGGGGGCGTCCACAGATACGCAGTATTTT.

For the CDR3, the DNA is TGTGCCAGCAGCAGCCCCTCAACAGAAGAAGCTTTCTTT. Protein sequence: CASSSPSTEEAFF. This chain connects TRBV5-4 to TRBJ1-1; D is unclear. Germline-derived CDR1 and CDR2 are SGHNT and YYREEE (reference sequence). Trimming took off 4 bases at V and 8 bases at J, with 15 bases between the two ends. This CDR3 comprises 13 residues.

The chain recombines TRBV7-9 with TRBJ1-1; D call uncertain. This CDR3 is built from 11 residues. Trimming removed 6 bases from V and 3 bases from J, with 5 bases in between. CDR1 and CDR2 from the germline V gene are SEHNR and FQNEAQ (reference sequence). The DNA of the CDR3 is TGTGCCAGCAGACTTGACACTGAAGCTTTCTTT. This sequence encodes CASRLDTEAFF. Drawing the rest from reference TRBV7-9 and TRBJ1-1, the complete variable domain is DTGVSQNPRHKITKRGQNVTFRCDPISEHNRLYWYRQTLGQGPEFLTYFQNEAQLEKSRLLSDRFSAERPKGSFSTLEIQRTEQGDSAMYLCASRLDTEAFFGQGTRLTVV.

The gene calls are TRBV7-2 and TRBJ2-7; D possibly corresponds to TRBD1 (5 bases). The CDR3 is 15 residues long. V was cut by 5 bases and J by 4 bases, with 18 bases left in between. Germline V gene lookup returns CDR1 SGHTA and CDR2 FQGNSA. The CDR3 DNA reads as TGTGCCAGCAGCGTACCCCAGGGCCCCGGGTACGAGCAGTACTTC. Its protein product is CASSVPQGPGYEQYF.

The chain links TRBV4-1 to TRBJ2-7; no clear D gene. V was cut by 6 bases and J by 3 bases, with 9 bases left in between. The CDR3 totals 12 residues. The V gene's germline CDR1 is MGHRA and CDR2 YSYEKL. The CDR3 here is CASSPDGYEQYF. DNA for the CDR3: TGCGCCAGCAGTCCGGACGGCTACGAGCAGTACTTC.